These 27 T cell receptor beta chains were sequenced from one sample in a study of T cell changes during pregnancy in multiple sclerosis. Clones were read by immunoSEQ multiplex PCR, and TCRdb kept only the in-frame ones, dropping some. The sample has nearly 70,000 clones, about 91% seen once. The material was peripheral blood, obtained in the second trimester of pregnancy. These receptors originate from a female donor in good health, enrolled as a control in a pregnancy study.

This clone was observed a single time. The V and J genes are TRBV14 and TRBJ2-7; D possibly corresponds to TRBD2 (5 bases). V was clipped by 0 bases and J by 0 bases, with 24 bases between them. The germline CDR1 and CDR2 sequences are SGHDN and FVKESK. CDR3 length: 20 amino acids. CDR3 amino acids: CASSQDPPSRATGISYEQYF. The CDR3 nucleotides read TGTGCCAGCAGCCAAGATCCCCCGTCGCGCGCGACGGGGATCTCCTACGAGCAGTACTTC.

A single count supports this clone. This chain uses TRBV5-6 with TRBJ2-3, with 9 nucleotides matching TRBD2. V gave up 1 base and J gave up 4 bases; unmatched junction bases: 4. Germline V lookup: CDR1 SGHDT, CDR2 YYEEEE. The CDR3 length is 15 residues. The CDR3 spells CASSLNAGGADTQYF. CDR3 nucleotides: TGTGCCAGCAGCTTGAACGCGGGGGGGGCAGATACGCAGTATTTT. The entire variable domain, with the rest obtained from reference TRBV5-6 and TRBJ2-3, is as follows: DAGVTQSPTHLIKTRGQQVTLRCSPKSGHDTVSWYQQALGQGPQFIFQYYEEEERQRGNFPDRFSGHQFPNYSSELNVNALLLGDSALYLCASSLNAGGADTQYFGPGTRLTVL.

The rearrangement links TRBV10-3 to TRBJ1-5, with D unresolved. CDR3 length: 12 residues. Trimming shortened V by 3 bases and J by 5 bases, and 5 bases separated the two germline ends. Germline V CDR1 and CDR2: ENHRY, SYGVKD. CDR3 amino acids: CAISDRYQPQHF. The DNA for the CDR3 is TGTGCCATCAGTGACCGGTATCAGCCCCAGCATTTT.

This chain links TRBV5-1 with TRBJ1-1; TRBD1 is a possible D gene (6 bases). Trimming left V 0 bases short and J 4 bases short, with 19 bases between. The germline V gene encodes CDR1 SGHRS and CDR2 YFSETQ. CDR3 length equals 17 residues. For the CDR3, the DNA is TGCGCCAGCAGCTTGGGAGGCGGCGGGGGGCAAGGCACTGAAGCTTTCTTT. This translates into CASSLGGGGGQGTEAFF.

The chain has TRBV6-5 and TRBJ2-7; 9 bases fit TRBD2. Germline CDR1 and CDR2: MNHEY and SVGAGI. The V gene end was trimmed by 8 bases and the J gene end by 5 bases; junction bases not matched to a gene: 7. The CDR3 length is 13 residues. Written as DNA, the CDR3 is TGTGCCAGCTCCCTTAGCGGGAGTAACGAGCAGTACTTC. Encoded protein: CASSLSGSNEQYF.

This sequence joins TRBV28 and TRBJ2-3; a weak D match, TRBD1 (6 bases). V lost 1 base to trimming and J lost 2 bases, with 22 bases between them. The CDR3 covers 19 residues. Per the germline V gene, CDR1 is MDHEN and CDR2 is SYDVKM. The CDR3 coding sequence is TGTGCCAGCAGTTTATCAGGGACACGTGTTTCTCCCTACACAGATACGCAGTATTTT. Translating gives CASSLSGTRVSPYTDTQYF.

The CDR3 nucleotides are TGTGCCACCAGCAGAGATCGGCTAGCTTGGGAGACCCAGTACTTC. This gives the protein CATSRDRLAWETQYF. The chain has TRBV15 and TRBJ2-5; the D gene is possibly TRBD2 (5 bases). The length of the CDR3 is 15 residues. The germline V and J ends were trimmed by 0 bases and 5 bases, with 13 bases remaining between them. Germline-derived CDR1 and CDR2 are LNHNV and YYDKDF (reference sequence).

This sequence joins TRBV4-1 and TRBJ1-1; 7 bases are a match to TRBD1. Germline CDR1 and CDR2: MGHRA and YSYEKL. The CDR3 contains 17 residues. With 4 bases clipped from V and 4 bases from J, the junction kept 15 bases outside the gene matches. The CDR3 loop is CASSLVGQVPLGTEAFF. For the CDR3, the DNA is TGCGCCAGCAGCCTCGTCGGACAGGTGCCTCTGGGCACTGAAGCTTTCTTT.

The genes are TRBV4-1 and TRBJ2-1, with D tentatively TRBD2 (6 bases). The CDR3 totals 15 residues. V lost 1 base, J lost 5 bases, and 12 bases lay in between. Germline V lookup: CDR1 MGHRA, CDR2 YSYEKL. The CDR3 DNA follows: TGCGCCAGCAGCCAAGTGGGACGGGGGAACAATGAGCAGTTCTTC. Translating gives CASSQVGRGNNEQFF.

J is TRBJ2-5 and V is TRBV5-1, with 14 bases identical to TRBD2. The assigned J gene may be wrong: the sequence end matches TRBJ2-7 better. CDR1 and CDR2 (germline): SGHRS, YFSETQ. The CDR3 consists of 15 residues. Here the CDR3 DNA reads TGCGCCAGCAGCCCGACTAGCGGGAGGGCCTACGAGCAGTACTTC. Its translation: CASSPTSGRAYEQYF.

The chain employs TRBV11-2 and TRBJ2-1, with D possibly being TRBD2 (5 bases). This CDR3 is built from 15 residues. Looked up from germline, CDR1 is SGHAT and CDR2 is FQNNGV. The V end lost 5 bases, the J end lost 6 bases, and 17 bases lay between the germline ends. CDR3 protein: CASSPIGRKRNEQFF. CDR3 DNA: TGTGCCAGCAGCCCCATAGGGAGAAAACGCAATGAGCAGTTCTTC.

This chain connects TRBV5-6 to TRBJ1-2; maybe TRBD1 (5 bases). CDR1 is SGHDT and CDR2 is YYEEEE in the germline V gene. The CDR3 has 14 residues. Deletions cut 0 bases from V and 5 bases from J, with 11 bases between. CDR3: CASSLGGSPYGYTF. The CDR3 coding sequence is TGTGCCAGCAGCTTGGGGGGCAGTCCTTATGGCTACACCTTC.

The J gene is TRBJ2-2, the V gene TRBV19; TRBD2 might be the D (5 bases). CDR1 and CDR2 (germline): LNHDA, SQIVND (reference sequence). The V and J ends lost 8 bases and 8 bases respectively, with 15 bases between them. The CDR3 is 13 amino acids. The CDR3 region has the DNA TGTGCCAGTTCGTCAGCGAGGGCGGGGGAGCTGTTTTTT. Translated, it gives CASSSARAGELFF. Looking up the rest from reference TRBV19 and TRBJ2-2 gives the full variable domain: DGGITQSPKYLFRKEGQNVTLSCEQNLNHDAMYWYRQDPGQGLRLIYYSQIVNDFQKGDIAEGYSVSREKKESFPLTVTSAQKNPTAFYLCASSSARAGELFFGEGSRLTVL.

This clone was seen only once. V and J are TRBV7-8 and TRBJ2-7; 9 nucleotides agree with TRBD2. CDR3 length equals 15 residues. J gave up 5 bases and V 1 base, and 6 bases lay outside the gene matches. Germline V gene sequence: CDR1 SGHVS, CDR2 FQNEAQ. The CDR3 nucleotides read TGTGCCAGCAGCTTAGGAGCGGGAGGACGGGACGAGCAGTACTTC. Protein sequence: CASSLGAGGRDEQYF.

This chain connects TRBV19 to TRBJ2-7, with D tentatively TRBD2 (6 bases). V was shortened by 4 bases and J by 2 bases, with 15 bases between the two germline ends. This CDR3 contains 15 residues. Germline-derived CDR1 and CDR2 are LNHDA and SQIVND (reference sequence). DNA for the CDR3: TGTGCCAGTAGTACTCCCACGGGACTGACCTACGAGCAGTACTTC. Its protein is CASSTPTGLTYEQYF.

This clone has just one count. In DNA form, the CDR3 reads TGTGCCAGCTCGCAAATATCCGGGACAGGGTCCTACAATGAGCAGTTCTTC. Protein product: CASSQISGTGSYNEQFF. The rearrangement links TRBV18 to TRBJ2-1; TRBD1 aligns across 9 bases. CDR1 is KGHSH, CDR2 LQKENI, per germline. V shed 6 bases and J 1 base; nucleotides not matched to a gene: 10. The CDR3 is 17 residues long.

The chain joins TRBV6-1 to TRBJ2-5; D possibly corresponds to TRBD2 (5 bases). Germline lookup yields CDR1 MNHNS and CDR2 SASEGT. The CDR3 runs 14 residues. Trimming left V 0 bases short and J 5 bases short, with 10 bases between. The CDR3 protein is CASSEADWRETQYF. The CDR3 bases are TGTGCCAGCAGTGAAGCCGACTGGAGGGAGACCCAGTACTTC.

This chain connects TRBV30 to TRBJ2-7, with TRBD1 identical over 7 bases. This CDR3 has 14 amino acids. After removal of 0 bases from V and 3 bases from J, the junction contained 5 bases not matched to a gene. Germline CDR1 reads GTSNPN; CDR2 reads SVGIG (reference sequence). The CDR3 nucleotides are TGTGCCTGGAGTGTACCCTGGACAGGCTACGAGCAGTACTTC. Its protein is CAWSVPWTGYEQYF.

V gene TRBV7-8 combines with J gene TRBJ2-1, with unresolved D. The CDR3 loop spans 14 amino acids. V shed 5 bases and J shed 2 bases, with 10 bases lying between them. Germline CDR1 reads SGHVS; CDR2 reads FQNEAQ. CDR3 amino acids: CASSPSRTYNEQFF. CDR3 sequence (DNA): TGTGCCAGCAGCCCCTCGAGGACCTACAATGAGCAGTTCTTC.

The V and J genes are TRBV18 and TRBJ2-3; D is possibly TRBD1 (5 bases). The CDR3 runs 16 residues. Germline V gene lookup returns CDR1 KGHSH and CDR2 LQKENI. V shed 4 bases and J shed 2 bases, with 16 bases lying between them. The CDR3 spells CASSQLVNGATDTQYF. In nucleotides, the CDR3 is TGTGCCAGCTCACAACTGGTAAATGGGGCCACAGATACGCAGTATTTT. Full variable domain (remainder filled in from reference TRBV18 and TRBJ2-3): NAGVMQNPRHLVRRRGQEARLRCSPMKGHSHVYWYRQLPEEGLKFMVYLQKENIIDESGMPKERFSAEFPKEGPSILRIQQVVRGDSAAYFCASSQLVNGATDTQYFGPGTRLTVL.

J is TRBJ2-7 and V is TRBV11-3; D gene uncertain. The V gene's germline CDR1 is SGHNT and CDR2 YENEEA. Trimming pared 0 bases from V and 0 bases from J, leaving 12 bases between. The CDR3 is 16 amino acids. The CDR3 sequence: CASSLDYGVGSYEQYF. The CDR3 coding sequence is TGTGCCAGCAGCTTAGATTACGGAGTAGGCTCCTACGAGCAGTACTTC.

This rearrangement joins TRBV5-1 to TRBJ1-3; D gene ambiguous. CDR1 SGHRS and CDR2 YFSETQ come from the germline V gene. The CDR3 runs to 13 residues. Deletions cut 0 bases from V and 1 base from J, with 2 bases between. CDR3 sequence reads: CASSLASGNTIYF. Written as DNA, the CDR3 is TGCGCCAGCAGCTTGGCGTCTGGAAACACCATATATTTT.

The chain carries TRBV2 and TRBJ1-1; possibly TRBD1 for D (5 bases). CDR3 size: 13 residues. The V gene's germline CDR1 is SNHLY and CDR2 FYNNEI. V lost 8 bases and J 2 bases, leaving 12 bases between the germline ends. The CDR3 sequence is CASRGAANTEAFF. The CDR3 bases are TGTGCCAGCCGCGGGGCAGCAAACACTGAAGCTTTCTTT.

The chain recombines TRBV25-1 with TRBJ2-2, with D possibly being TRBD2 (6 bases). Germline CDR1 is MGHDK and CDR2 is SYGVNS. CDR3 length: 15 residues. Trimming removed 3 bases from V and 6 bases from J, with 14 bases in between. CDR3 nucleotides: TGTGCCAGCAGTGATCTCTACCCTAGCGCCGGGGAGCTGTTTTTT. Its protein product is CASSDLYPSAGELFF.

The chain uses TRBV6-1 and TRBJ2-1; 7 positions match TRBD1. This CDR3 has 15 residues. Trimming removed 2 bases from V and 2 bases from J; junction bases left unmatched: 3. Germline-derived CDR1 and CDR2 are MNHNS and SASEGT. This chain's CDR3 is CASSESQGAYNEQFF. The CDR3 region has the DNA TGTGCCAGCAGTGAAAGCCAGGGGGCCTACAATGAGCAGTTCTTC.

As DNA, the CDR3 is TGCGCCAGTACCAGGGGTAGCGGGAGAAGTACAGATACGCAGTATTTT. Translation gives CASTRGSGRSTDTQYF. The chain employs TRBV5-1 and TRBJ2-3; 9 nucleotides line up with TRBD2. J lost 3 bases, V lost 8 bases, and 13 bases had no gene match. Germline CDR1 and CDR2: SGHRS and YFSETQ. This CDR3 comprises 16 residues.

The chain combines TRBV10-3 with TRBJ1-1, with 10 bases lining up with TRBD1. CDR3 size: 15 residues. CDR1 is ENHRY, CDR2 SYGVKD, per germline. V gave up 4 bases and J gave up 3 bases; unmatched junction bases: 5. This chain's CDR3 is CAISVRDRGHTEAFF. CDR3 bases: TGTGCCATCAGTGTAAGAGACAGGGGGCACACTGAAGCTTTCTTT.